This entry features one T cell receptor (beta chain) sequence. What it recognizes is unknown. These data come from a study of PD-1 blockade in classical Hodgkin lymphoma. Germline V CDR1 and CDR2: ENHRY, SYGVKD. Trimming took 0 bases from V and 0 from J; bases not matched to a gene: 0. CDR3 length: 16 amino acids. Study-wide results and caveats: Repertoire differences have undefined causes, possibly disease activity or prior therapy. As was reported, newly diagnosed patients showed lower baseline TCR diversity than healthy donors did. Patients who responded completely had about the same baseline diversity as newly diagnosed patients.

As to time point: cycle 4 day 1 (C4D1), after less than seven weeks of nivolumab. All trial patients relapsed after autologous stem cell transplantation. Isolation of CD8+ T cells from thawed PBMCs used magnetic negative selection. Repertoires were generated with immunoSEQ multiplex PCR, while TCRdb's copy carries only in-frame clones and drops some. The sample yields 4,000 or so clones, over 50% seen once. Sequenced material: CD8+ T cells from blood, taken before the fourth cycle of nivolumab. The clonotype was recovered from a human donor with classical Hodgkin lymphoma. The chain has TRBV10-3 and TRBJ2-3; 10 bases map to TRBD2. The CDR3 nucleotides are TGTGCCATCAGTGAGTCACTAGCGGGGAGCACAGATACGCAGTATTTT. This sequence encodes CAISESLAGSTDTQYF.